A single sample is the source of the 28 T cell receptor beta chains below, sequenced in a study of molecular identifiers for immune sequencing clone quantification. TCRdb recomputed calls from the PCR reads with MiXCR, one row per CDR3 protein. The sample gives about 86,000 distinct CDR3 sequences, 20% to 25% of which show up once; 0.7% to 0.8% is in the top ten. Sequencing input: naive CD8+ T cells from blood, with Jurkat cell RNA spiked in. Subset here: FACS-sorted CD8+CD4-CCR7+CD45RA+ naive T cells. All receptors come from a human donor in good health. Some libraries in this study had Jurkat cell RNA spiked in.

In its sample, this clonotype was seen many times. V gene TRBV2 combines with J gene TRBJ1-2; TRBD1 might be the D (6 bases). Germline values: CDR1 SNHLY, CDR2 FYNNEI. Trimming cost V 7 bases and J 7 bases, with 13 bases left between them. This CDR3 has 12 residues. The CDR3 protein is CASTLGGVGYTF. DNA of the CDR3: TGTGCCAGCACCCTAGGGGGGGTTGGCTACACCTTC.

This clonotype was observed a handful of times. The V gene is TRBV12-3 or TRBV12-4, the J gene TRBJ2-5; a possible D gene is TRBD2 (5 bases). Trimming took 6 bases from V and 2 from J, leaving 13 bases between them. This CDR3 has 14 residues. As DNA, the CDR3 is TGTGCCAGCAGCTCGATTACTAGGCAAGAGACCCAGTACTTC. Amino acids: CASSSITRQETQYF.

Points on this clonotype: This could be a read error, since a much larger clone is one nucleotide away. J is TRBJ2-3 and V is TRBV11-2; tentative D call: TRBD1 (6 bases). This CDR3 has 16 residues. CDR1 is SGHAT and CDR2 is FQNNGV in the germline V gene. The CDR3: CAGSSLGAGGTDTQYF. The CDR3 DNA reads TGTGCCGGCAGCTCCCTAGGGGCAGGGGGCACAGATACGCAGTATTTT. Drawing the rest from reference TRBV11-2 and TRBJ2-3, the complete variable domain is EAGVAQSPRYKIIEKRQSVAFWCNPISGHATLYWYQQILGQGPKLLIQFQNNGVVDDSQLPKDRFSAERLKGVDSTLKIQPAKLEDSAVYLCAGSSLGAGGTDTQYFGPGTRLTVL.

This clonotype was recorded at least ten times. The chain is built from TRBV7-9 and TRBJ1-1, with D unresolved. The germline gives CDR1 SEHNR, CDR2 FQNEAQ (reference sequence). V shed 6 bases and J shed 0 bases, with 8 bases lying between them. The CDR3 is 13 amino acids. This chain's CDR3 is CASRSLVNTEAFF. The CDR3 DNA sequence: TGTGCCAGCAGATCATTAGTGAACACTGAAGCTTTCTTT.

The chain carries TRBV19 and TRBJ2-7, with D uncertain. The CDR3 is 15 residues long. Between the trimmed V and J ends, which lost 6 bases and 1 base, there was a span of 16 bases. The germline gives CDR1 LNHDA, CDR2 SQIVND (reference sequence). The CDR3 bases are TGTGCCAGTAGCCCCGCCGAAAAGGCTTCCTACGAGCAGTACTTC. Residues: CASSPAEKASYEQYF.

This clonotype was picked up a small number of times. The V gene is TRBV30, the J gene TRBJ2-2; D is uncertain. Germline CDR1 is GTSNPN and CDR2 is SVGIG (reference sequence). The CDR3 runs to 14 residues. V was pared by 2 bases and J by 0 bases, with 7 bases between. CDR3: CAWSTVTNTGELFF. The CDR3 region has the DNA TGTGCCTGGAGTACGGTGACGAACACCGGGGAGCTGTTTTTT.

This clonotype was counted at least ten times. CDR3 bases: TGTGCCAGCAGTCCGATTACTAGCGGGAGCCACGAGCAGTACTTC. Its translation is CASSPITSGSHEQYF. The chain combines TRBV28 with TRBJ2-7, with 11 bases that match TRBD2. The germline gives CDR1 MDHEN, CDR2 SYDVKM. Trimming removed 5 bases from V and 5 bases from J; junction bases left unmatched: 8. The CDR3 runs to 15 residues. Variable domain in full (rest from reference TRBV28 and TRBJ2-7): DVKVTQSSRYLVKRTGEKVFLECVQDMDHENMFWYRQDPGLGLRLIYFSYDVKMKEKGDIPEGYSVSREKKERFSLILESASTNQTSMYLCASSPITSGSHEQYFGPGTRLTVT.

Only a few counts were recorded for this clonotype. CDR3 nucleotide sequence: TGCAGTGCTAGAGGGACAGGGGTTGACGAGCAGTACTTC. Translation gives CSARGTGVDEQYF. The gene calls are TRBV20-1 and TRBJ2-7, with 9 bases matching TRBD1. The junction had 3 bases not matched to a gene; V was cut back by 1 base and J by 5 bases. The CDR3 has 13 residues. Germline loops: CDR1 DFQATT, CDR2 SNEGSKA (reference sequence).

This clonotype appeared many times. This chain joins TRBV12-3 or TRBV12-4 and TRBJ2-7, with D hard to call. V lost 5 bases and J lost 7, with 18 bases in between. CDR3 length equals 14 residues. CDR3 nucleotides: TGTGCCAGCAGTACCACCGGGCCGGTGAATGAGCAGTACTTC. Translation gives CASSTTGPVNEQYF.

On this clonotype: A read error is possible here, since a much larger clone lies one base away. CDR3: CASSPQGGNQHQHF. The CDR3 DNA reads TGTGCCAGCAGCCCGCAGGGGGGGAATCAGCACCAGCATTTT. J is TRBJ1-5 and V is TRBV9; 7 bases line up with TRBD1. CDR1 SGDLS and CDR2 YYNGEE come from the germline V gene. This CDR3 contains 14 residues.

This clonotype occurred a few times. The chain links TRBV7-9 to TRBJ2-1; no reliable D call. The V end was cut by 4 bases, the J end by 8 bases, with 9 bases between. Germline lookup yields CDR1 SEHNR and CDR2 FQNEAQ (reference sequence). This CDR3 comprises 12 residues. In DNA, the CDR3 is TGTGCCAGCAGCTCATACTCATATGAGCAGTTCTTC. Protein sequence: CASSSYSYEQFF.

As to this clonotype: The conserved phenylalanine or tryptophan is not found at the CDR3 terminus, so this likely reflects a read error. This chain uses TRBV2 with TRBJ1-5; no reliable D call. Germline lookup yields CDR1 SNHLY and CDR2 FYNNEI. Between the trimmed V and J ends, which lost 3 bases and 0 bases, there was a span of 9 bases. This CDR3 has 15 amino acids. The CDR3 reads CASSETPSSNQPQHL. In DNA form, the CDR3 reads TGTGCCAGCAGTGAGACTCCCAGTAGCAATCAGCCCCAGCATCTT.

This clonotype has ten or more counts. This chain uses TRBV4-1 with TRBJ1-5; D possibly corresponds to TRBD1 (6 bases). The V gene lost 0 bases and the J gene lost 6 bases, with 15 bases spanning the gap. In germline, CDR1 is MGHRA, CDR2 YSYEKL. The CDR3 has 16 residues. For the CDR3, the DNA is TGCGCCAGCAGCCAAGATTCCGCCGGGGGCGGTCAGCCCCAGCATTTT. Its translation: CASSQDSAGGGQPQHF.

With regard to this clonotype: The junction and the germline gene differ at one end; a read error may be behind it. The chain combines TRBV7-2 with TRBJ1-1; D gene unclear. Germline V gene sequence: CDR1 SGHTA, CDR2 FQGNSA. The CDR3 contains 17 residues. The CDR3 is CASSLDAKSTPNAEAFF. CDR3 coding DNA: TGTGCCAGCAGCTTAGATGCAAAAAGCACACCGAACGCTGAAGCTTTCTTT.

Worth noting for this clonotype: One end of the junction is discordant with germline, which a read error may explain. V usage is TRBV27 and J usage is TRBJ2-3; 9 bases fit TRBD2. CDR1 MNHEY and CDR2 SMNVEV come from the germline V gene (reference sequence). The length of the CDR3 is 16 residues. The CDR3 sequence is CASSQLAGGITDTKYF. The CDR3, as DNA: TGTGCCAGCAGTCAACTAGCGGGCGGTATCACAGATACGAAGTATTTT.

There are many counts of this clonotype. The CDR3 nucleotides read TGCGCCAGCAGCTTGCCCAAAGACTCCAAAGGGACTGAAGCTTTCTTT. Translating it yields CASSLPKDSKGTEAFF. The chain uses TRBV5-1 and TRBJ1-1; the D is unclear. With 1 base removed from V and 5 bases from J, the gap between germline ends came to 18 bases. CDR1 and CDR2 from the germline V gene are SGHRS and YFSETQ. This CDR3 region has 16 residues.

The table lists this clonotype with many counts. This chain links TRBV6-5 with TRBJ2-1, with D perhaps TRBD1 (6 bases). V was trimmed by 6 bases and J by 2 bases, leaving 23 bases between them. Germline CDR1 is MNHEY and CDR2 is SVGAGI. This CDR3 region has 18 residues. Here the CDR3 DNA reads TGTGCCAGCAGCTCAACGACCTCGACAGGCAATCCCTACAATGAGCAGTTCTTC. This encodes CASSSTTSTGNPYNEQFF.

CDR3 nucleotides: TGTGCCAGCAGCCCCGCCGGATTTGAGCAGTACTTC. This codes for CASSPAGFEQYF. V is TRBV7-2 and J is TRBJ2-7; D unclear. V dropped 5 bases and J dropped 7 bases, with 12 bases sitting between them. Germline values: CDR1 SGHTA, CDR2 FQGNSA. This CDR3 is built from 12 residues.

This clonotype occurred a few times. The rearrangement joins TRBV15 to TRBJ1-5, with TRBD1 as a possible D gene (6 bases). Per the germline V gene, CDR1 is LNHNV and CDR2 is YYDKDF (reference sequence). V lost 1 base and J 2 bases, leaving 15 bases between the germline ends. The CDR3 length is 17 residues. The CDR3 loop reads CATSRVPGGMGNQPQHF. The CDR3 DNA sequence: TGTGCCACCAGCAGAGTTCCGGGGGGCATGGGCAATCAGCCCCAGCATTTT.

This clonotype appeared many times. This rearrangement joins TRBV6-1 to TRBJ1-5; D gene uncertain. The V end lost 4 bases, the J end lost 2 bases, and 9 bases lay between the germline ends. This CDR3 region has 14 residues. CDR1 and CDR2 from the germline V gene are MNHNS and SASEGT. CDR3 region: CASSVVTGNQPQHF. For the CDR3, the DNA is TGTGCCAGCAGTGTGGTCACAGGCAATCAGCCCCAGCATTTT.

This clonotype was seen only a few times. CDR3 nucleotide sequence: TGTGCCAGCAGCTTAAAGCGGGACAGCACAGATACGCAGTATTTT. Its translation: CASSLKRDSTDTQYF. The chain couples TRBV12-1 to TRBJ2-3; the table's D call of TRBD2 was not tested on the DNA. TRBV12-1 corresponds to a pseudogene. The CDR3 runs to 15 residues.

V usage is TRBV7-9 and J usage is TRBJ2-1; 11 positions match TRBD1. Per germline, CDR1 SEHNR and CDR2 FQNEAQ (reference sequence). The CDR3 has 15 amino acids. With 5 bases clipped from V and 9 bases from J, the junction kept 9 bases outside the gene matches. The CDR3 DNA reads TGTGCCAGCAGCGGAGGACAGGGGGCCGGCGGTGAGCAGTTCTTC. It is translated as CASSGGQGAGGEQFF.

This clonotype was recorded at least ten times. The chain couples TRBV5-6 to TRBJ1-3; TRBD1 is a possible D gene (5 bases). The CDR3 is 14 amino acids. The V gene lost 4 bases and the J gene lost 2 bases, with 10 bases spanning the gap. CDR1 is SGHDT, CDR2 YYEEEE, per germline. The CDR3 nucleotides read TGTGCCAGCAGCATGGCAGGGACTGGAAACACCATATATTTT. Its translation: CASSMAGTGNTIYF. Based on the CDR3 plus reference TRBV5-6 and TRBJ1-3, the full variable domain is DAGVTQSPTHLIKTRGQQVTLRCSPKSGHDTVSWYQQALGQGPQFIFQYYEEEERQRGNFPDRFSGHQFPNYSSELNVNALLLGDSALYLCASSMAGTGNTIYFGEGSWLTVV.

This clonotype has ten or more counts. The chain has TRBV6-2 or TRBV6-3 and TRBJ1-1, with D possibly TRBD1 on 5 matching bases. Between the trimmed V and J ends, which lost 6 bases and 8 bases, there was a span of 10 bases. The CDR3 covers 11 residues. Germline-derived CDR1 and CDR2 are MNHEY and SVGEGT. The CDR3 bases are TGTGCCAGCAGCCTTTACAGGGAAGCTTTCTTT. Its translation: CASSLYREAFF.

The chain carries TRBV14 and TRBJ2-3; TRBD2 aligns across 9 bases. Germline loops: CDR1 SGHDN, CDR2 FVKESK. The ends lost 1 base at V and 4 bases at J; junction bases unmatched: 12. The CDR3 spans 18 residues. The CDR3 DNA is TGTGCCAGCAGCCAAGCAGATTGGGGACTAGCTTTCCCAGATACGCAGTATTTT. It is translated as CASSQADWGLAFPDTQYF.

The gene calls are TRBV5-6 and TRBJ1-6, with D hard to call. Per germline, CDR1 SGHDT and CDR2 YYEEEE. The germline V and J ends were trimmed by 4 bases and 8 bases, with 16 bases remaining between them. This CDR3 comprises 15 residues. CDR3 DNA: TGTGCCAGCAGCCTAATCTTGCTCTCCGATTCACCCCTCCACTTT. Its protein product is CASSLILLSDSPLHF.

The rearrangement links TRBV20-1 to TRBJ2-1; unclear D gene. V was pared by 1 base and J by 6 bases, with 10 bases between. The CDR3 covers 13 residues. Germline V CDR1 and CDR2: DFQATT, SNEGSKA (reference sequence). CDR3 residues: CSARGFNFNEQFF. The CDR3 nucleotides are TGCAGTGCTAGAGGGTTTAATTTCAATGAGCAGTTCTTC.

The chain recombines TRBV18 with TRBJ2-7, with no clear D. The ends were cut back, 3 bases at V and 2 bases at J, with 11 bases in the middle. CDR1 and CDR2 (germline): KGHSH, LQKENI. The CDR3 loop spans 14 amino acids. This CDR3 reads CASSPLTRTYEQYF. The CDR3 DNA reads as TGTGCCAGCTCACCTCTGACACGTACCTACGAGCAGTACTTC.